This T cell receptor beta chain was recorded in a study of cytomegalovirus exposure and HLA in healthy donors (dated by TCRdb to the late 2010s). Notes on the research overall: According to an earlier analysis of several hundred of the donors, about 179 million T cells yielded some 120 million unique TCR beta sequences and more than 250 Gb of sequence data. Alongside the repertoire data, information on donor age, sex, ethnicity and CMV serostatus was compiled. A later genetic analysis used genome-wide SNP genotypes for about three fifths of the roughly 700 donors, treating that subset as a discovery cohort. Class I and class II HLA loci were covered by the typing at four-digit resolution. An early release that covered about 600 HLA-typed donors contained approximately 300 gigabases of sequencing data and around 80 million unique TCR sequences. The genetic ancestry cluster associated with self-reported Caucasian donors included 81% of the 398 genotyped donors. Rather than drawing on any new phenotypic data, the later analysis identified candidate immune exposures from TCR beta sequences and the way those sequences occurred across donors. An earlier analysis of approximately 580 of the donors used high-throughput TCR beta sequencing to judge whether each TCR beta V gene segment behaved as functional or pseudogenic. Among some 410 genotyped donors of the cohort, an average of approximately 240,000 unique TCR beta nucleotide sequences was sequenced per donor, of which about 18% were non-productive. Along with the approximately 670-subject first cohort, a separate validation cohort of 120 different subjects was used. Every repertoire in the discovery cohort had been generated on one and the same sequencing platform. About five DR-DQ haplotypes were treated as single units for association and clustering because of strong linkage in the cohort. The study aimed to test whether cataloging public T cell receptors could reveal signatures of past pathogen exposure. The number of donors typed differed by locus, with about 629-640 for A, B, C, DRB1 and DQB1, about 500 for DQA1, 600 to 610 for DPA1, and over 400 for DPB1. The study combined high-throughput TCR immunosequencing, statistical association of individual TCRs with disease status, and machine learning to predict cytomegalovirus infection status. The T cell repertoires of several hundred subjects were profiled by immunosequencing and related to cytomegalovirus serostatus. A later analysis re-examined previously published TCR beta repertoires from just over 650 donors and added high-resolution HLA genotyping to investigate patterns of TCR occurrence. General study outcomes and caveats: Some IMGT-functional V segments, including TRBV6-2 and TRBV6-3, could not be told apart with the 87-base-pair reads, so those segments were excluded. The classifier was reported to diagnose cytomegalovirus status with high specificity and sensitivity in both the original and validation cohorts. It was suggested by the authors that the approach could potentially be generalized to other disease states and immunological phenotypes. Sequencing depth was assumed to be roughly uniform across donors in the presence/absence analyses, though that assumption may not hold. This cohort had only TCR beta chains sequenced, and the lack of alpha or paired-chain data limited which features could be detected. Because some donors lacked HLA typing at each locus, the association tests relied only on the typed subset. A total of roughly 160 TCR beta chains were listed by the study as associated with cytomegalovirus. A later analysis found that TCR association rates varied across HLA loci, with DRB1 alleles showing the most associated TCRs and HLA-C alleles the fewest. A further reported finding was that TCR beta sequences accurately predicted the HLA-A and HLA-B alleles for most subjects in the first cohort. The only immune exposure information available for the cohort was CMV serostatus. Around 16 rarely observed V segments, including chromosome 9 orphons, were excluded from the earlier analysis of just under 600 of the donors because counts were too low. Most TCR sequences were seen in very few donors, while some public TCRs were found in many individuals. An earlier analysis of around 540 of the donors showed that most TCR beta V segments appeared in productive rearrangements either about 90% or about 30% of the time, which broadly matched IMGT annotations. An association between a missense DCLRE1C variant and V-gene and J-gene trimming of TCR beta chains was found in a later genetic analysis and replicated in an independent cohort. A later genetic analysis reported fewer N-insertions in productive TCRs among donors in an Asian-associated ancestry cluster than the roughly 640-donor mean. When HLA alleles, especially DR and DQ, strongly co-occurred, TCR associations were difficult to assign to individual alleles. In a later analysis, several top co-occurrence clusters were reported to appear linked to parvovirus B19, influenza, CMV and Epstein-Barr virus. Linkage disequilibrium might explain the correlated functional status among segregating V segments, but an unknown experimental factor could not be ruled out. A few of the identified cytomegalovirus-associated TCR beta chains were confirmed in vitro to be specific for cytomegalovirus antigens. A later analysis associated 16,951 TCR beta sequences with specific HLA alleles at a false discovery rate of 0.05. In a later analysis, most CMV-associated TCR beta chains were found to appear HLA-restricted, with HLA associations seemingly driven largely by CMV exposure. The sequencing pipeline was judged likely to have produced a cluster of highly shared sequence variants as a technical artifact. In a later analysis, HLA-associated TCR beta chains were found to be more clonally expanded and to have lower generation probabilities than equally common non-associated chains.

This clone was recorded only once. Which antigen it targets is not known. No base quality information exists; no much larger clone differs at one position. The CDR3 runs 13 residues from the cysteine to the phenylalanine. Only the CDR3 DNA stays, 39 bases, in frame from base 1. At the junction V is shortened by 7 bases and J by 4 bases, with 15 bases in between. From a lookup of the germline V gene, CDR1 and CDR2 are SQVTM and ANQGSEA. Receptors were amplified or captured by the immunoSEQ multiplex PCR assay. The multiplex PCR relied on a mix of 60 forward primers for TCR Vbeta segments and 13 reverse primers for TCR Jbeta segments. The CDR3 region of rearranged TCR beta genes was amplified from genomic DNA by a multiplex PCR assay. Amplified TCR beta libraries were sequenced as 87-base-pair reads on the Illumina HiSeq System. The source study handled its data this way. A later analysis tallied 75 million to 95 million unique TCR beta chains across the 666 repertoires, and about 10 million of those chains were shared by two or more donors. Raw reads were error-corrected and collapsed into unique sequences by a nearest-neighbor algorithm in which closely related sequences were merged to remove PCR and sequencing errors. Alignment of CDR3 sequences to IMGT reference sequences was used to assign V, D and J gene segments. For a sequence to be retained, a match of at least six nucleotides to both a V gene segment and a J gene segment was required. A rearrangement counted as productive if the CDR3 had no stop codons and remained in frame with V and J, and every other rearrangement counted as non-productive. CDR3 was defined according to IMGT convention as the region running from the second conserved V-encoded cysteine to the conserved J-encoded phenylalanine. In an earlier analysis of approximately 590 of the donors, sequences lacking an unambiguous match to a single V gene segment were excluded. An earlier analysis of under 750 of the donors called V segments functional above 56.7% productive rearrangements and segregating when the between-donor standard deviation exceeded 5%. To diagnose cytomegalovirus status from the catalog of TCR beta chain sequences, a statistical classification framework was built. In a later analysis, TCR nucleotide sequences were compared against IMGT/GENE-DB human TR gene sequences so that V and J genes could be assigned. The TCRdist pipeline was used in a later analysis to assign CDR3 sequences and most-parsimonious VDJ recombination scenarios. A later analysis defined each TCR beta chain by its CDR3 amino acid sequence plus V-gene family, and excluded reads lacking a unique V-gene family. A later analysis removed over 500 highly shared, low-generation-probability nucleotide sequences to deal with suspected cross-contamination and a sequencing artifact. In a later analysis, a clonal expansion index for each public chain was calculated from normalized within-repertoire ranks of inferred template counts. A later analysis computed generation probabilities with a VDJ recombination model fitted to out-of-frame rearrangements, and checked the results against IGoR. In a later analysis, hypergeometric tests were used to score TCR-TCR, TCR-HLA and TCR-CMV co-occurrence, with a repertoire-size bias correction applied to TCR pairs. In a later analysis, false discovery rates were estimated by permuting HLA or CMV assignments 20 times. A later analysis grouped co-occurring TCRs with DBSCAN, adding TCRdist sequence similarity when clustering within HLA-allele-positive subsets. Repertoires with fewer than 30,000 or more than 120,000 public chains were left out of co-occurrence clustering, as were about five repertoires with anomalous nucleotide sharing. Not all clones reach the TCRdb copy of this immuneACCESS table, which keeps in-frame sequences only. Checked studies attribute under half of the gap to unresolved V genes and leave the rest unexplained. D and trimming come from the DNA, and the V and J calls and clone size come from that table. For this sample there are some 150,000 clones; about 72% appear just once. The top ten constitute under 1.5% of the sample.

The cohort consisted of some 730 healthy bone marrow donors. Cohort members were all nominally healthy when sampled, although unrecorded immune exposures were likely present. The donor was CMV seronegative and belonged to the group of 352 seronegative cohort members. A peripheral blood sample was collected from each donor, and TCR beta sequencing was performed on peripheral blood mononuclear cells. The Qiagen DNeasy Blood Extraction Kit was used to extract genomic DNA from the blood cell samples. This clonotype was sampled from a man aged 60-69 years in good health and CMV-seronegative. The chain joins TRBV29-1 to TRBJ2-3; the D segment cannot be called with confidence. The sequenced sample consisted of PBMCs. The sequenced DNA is TGCAGCGCCTTTGGGTGGGCTGCAGATACGCAGTATTTT. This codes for CSAFGWAADTQYF.